This T cell receptor beta chain derives from a study of T cells in Graves' hyperthyroidism and ophthalmopathy. This CDR3 region has 15 residues. The V end was cut by 4 bases, the J end by 3 bases, with 13 bases between. Germline CDR1 is LGHNA and CDR2 is YNFKEQ. Regions amplified from RNA transcripts were the TCR beta CDR3 regions. With the HTBI primer set, the TCR CDR3 went through a first round of RT-PCR. TCRdb recomputed calls from the multiplex PCR reads with MiXCR, one row per CDR3 protein. This table holds 500,000 to 700,000 distinct CDR3 sequences, about a sixth found once. This clonotype has more than one count but fewer than ten.

This TCR derives from a woman aged 18-35 years with Graves' hyperthyroidism. The V gene is TRBV4-2, the J gene TRBJ2-1; D not resolved. The material sequenced was blood. The CDR3, as DNA: TGTGCCAGCAGCCCAGGTTTGTATCACTACAATGAGCAGTTCTTC. Protein: CASSPGLYHYNEQFF.